A selection of T cell receptor beta chains follows, all from one sample in a study of blood T cell repertoires in COVID-19. Only in-frame clones appear in the TCRdb table, and some are missing; sequencing was by immunoSEQ multiplex PCR. The top ten clones hold 6% to 9% of a sample with around 230,000 clones, roughly nine tenths of them seen once. The specimen was peripheral blood. These receptors were collected from a man in his 60s who had recovered from COVID-19. CDR3s include the opening cysteine and the closing phenylalanine or tryptophan. A D gene is named only where the DNA matches it firmly. A clone size is listed for some rows: how often the clone was seen (once, few, many), or a class if it is expanded.

D	size	V	J	CDR3	DNA
NA	NA	TRBV19	TRBJ1-5	CASSGLRRGAFNQPQHF	TGTGCCAGTAGTGGTTTAAGGAGGGGCGCGTTTAACCAGCCCCAGCATTTT
TRBD1	NA	TRBV5-1	TRBJ2-1	CASLRNTGGKREQFF	TGCGCCAGCCTGAGGAATACAGGGGGGAAACGTGAGCAGTTCTTC
TRBD2	NA	TRBV5-1	TRBJ2-4	CASSEGGVAKNIQYF	TGCGCCAGCAGCGAGGGAGGGGTGGCCAAAAACATTCAGTACTTC
NA	once	TRBV29-1	TRBJ2-5	CSVGQGTPGGTQYF	TGCAGCGTAGGGCAAGGGACACCCGGTGGGACCCAGTACTTC
NA	NA	TRBV2	TRBJ1-5	CASSGTLNSNQPQHF	TGTGCCAGCAGTGGGACACTGAATAGCAATCAGCCCCAGCATTTT
NA	few	TRBV7-8	TRBJ1-1	CASSFHREMTEAFF	TGTGCCAGCAGCTTTCACAGGGAAATGACTGAAGCTTTCTTT
NA	NA	TRBV28	TRBJ1-1	CASSLGPRAGRIAGNTEAFF	TGTGCCAGCAGTTTGGGACCTCGAGCGGGGCGGATAGCGGGGAACACTGAAGCTTTCTTT
TRBD2	once	TRBV11-1	TRBJ2-1	CASSYERGAEQFF	TGTGCCAGCAGCTATGAGCGGGGGGCTGAGCAGTTCTTC
TRBD1	NA	TRBV5-5	TRBJ2-5	CASSYGQDGTQYF	TGTGCCAGCAGCTATGGACAGGATGGGACCCAGTACTTC
NA	NA	TRBV29-1	TRBJ2-5	CSVATGTQYF	TGCAGCGTAGCGACTGGGACCCAGTACTTC
NA	NA	TRBV5-1	TRBJ2-1	CASSLPGYEQFF	TGCGCCAGCAGCTTGCCGGGGTATGAGCAGTTCTTC
NA	NA	TRBV20-1	TRBJ1-6	CSASADYNSPLHF	TGCAGTGCTAGTGCAGATTATAATTCACCCCTCCACTTT
NA	NA	TRBV9	TRBJ2-5	CASSVGWAQETQYF	TGTGCCAGCAGCGTAGGGTGGGCACAAGAGACCCAGTACTTC
TRBD1	NA	TRBV24-1	TRBJ1-2	CAINRGVGYGYTF	TGTGCCATCAACAGGGGAGTTGGCTATGGCTACACCTTC
TRBD1	NA	TRBV19	TRBJ1-4	CASSIDRIRGLKLFF	TGTGCCAGTAGTATAGATCGAATCAGGGGGCTAAAACTGTTTTTT
NA	few	TRBV5-1	TRBJ1-2	CASSLGVGMGYGYTF	TGCGCCAGCAGCTTGGGAGTCGGGATGGGCTATGGCTACACCTTC
NA	NA	TRBV18	TRBJ1-2	CASSPQTVGYTF	TGTGCCAGCTCACCACAGACAGTTGGCTACACCTTC
TRBD1	NA	TRBV6-6	TRBJ2-3	CASTQGVGQTTDTQYF	TGTGCCAGCACCCAGGGGGTCGGACAAACCACAGATACGCAGTATTTT
NA	NA	TRBV19	TRBJ1-6	CASSTNGQSNSPLHF	TGTGCCAGTAGTACCAACGGACAGAGTAATTCACCCCTCCACTTT
TRBD2	NA	TRBV5-1	TRBJ2-2	CASSLRTSGEMGELFF	TGCGCCAGCAGCTTGAGGACTAGCGGGGAAATGGGGGAGCTGTTTTTT
TRBD1	NA	TRBV29-1	TRBJ2-1	CSVGSPGQGRNEQFF	TGCAGCGTTGGGAGTCCCGGACAGGGGCGCAATGAGCAGTTCTTC
NA	NA	TRBV24-1	TRBJ1-5	CATSAGEWSNQPQHF	TGTGCCACCAGCGCAGGGGAATGGAGCAATCAGCCCCAGCATTTT
NA	NA	TRBV4-1	TRBJ1-4	CASSQLGTGKLFF	TGCGCCAGCAGCCAATTAGGGACTGGAAAACTGTTTTTT
NA	NA	TRBV9	TRBJ2-1	CASSPRLGGVNNEQFF	TGTGCCAGCAGCCCTCGATTAGGGGGGGTAAACAATGAGCAGTTCTTC
TRBD2	NA	TRBV19	TRBJ2-1	CASRLAGRYNEQFF	TGTGCCAGTCGACTAGCGGGGAGATACAATGAGCAGTTCTTC
NA	once	TRBV19	TRBJ1-5	CASRIGRWDNQPQHF	TGTGCCAGTAGGATCGGGAGGTGGGACAATCAGCCCCAGCATTTT
NA	NA	TRBV6-4	TRBJ2-3	CASSLEGPPDTQYF	TGTGCCAGCAGCCTGGAGGGCCCCCCAGATACGCAGTATTTT
NA	NA	TRBV19	TRBJ2-3	CASSGGTQYF	TGTGCCAGTTCAGGAGGAACGCAGTATTTT
NA	NA	TRBV11-2	TRBJ2-3	CASRGPGLSTDTQYF	TGTGCCAGCAGAGGCCCGGGACTCTCCACAGATACGCAGTATTTT
NA	NA	TRBV7-6	TRBJ2-3	CASSLGGTSNTDTQYF	TGTGCCAGCAGCTTAGGGGGCACTTCGAACACAGATACGCAGTATTTT
TRBD2	NA	TRBV4-1	TRBJ2-2	CASSQVSGGYTGELFF	TGCGCCAGCAGCCAAGTATCCGGGGGGTACACCGGGGAGCTGTTTTTT
TRBD2	NA	TRBV15	TRBJ2-1	CATSRVSRGGNEQFF	TGTGCCACCAGCAGAGTCTCGCGGGGGGGGAATGAGCAGTTCTTC
TRBD1	NA	TRBV14	TRBJ2-5	CASSPSFWTGAVETQYF	TGTGCCAGCAGCCCTTCCTTCTGGACAGGGGCAGTGGAGACCCAGTACTTC
NA	NA	TRBV2	TRBJ1-1	CASSLEVGGTEAFF	TGTGCCAGCAGCCTCGAGGTGGGGGGCACTGAAGCTTTCTTT
TRBD1	once	TRBV19	TRBJ1-2	CASTGTADRRGYTF	TGTGCCAGTACCGGGACAGCCGATCGGAGAGGCTACACCTTC
NA	once	TRBV9	TRBJ2-3	CASSVDTGLAGTDTQYF	TGTGCCAGCAGCGTAGATACGGGACTTGCCGGGACAGATACGCAGTATTTT
NA	NA	TRBV27	TRBJ2-7	CASSLAPLGVEQYF	TGTGCCAGCAGTTTAGCGCCCTTAGGGGTCGAGCAGTACTTC
NA	once	TRBV6-5	TRBJ2-5	CASIRGPSETQYF	TGTGCCAGCATTCGGGGTCCGTCAGAGACCCAGTACTTC
NA	NA	TRBV5-4	TRBJ2-2	CASSLANRESGELFF	TGTGCCAGCAGCTTGGCCAACAGGGAGTCCGGGGAGCTGTTTTTT